This T cell receptor (beta chain) was captured by sequencing in a study of blood T cell repertoires in COVID-19. CDR1 and CDR2 (germline): LGHDT, YNNKEL (reference sequence). This CDR3 has 12 amino acids. Trimming stripped 1 base from V and 3 bases from J, with 3 bases between. Some clones are missing from TCRdb's copy, which holds only in-frame ones; the method was immunoSEQ multiplex PCR. Of some 100,000 clones listed, nearly 85% were seen once; the top ten hold about 6.6%. The sequence came from a woman in her 50s with acute or convalescent COVID-19. The sample taken for sequencing was peripheral blood. The chain joins TRBV3-1 (or the pseudogene TRBV3-2) to TRBJ1-2; D is unclear. The CDR3 DNA reads TGTGCCAGCAGCCAAGTCGACTATGGCTACACCTTC. It encodes CASSQVDYGYTF.